The T cell receptor (beta chain) under discussion was sequenced for a study of T cell changes during pregnancy in multiple sclerosis. Trimming left V 5 bases short and J 3 bases short, with 11 bases between. Germline CDR1 SQVTM, CDR2 ANQGSEA. CDR3 length equals 12 residues. Profiled with immunoSEQ multiplex PCR; TCRdb holds only in-frame clones, not every one. This table has 55,000 to 70,000 clones, 80% to 90% appearing once. This TCR derives from a female donor with multiple sclerosis, enrolled in a pregnancy study. The source material was peripheral blood, sampled in the first trimester of pregnancy. The V call is TRBV29-1, the J call TRBJ2-7; D perhaps matches TRBD1 (5 bases). The CDR3 protein is CSVRQPHYEQYF. The CDR3 DNA reads as TGCAGCGTTCGACAGCCCCACTACGAGCAGTACTTC.